The clone carrying this T cell receptor beta chain was picked up a small number of times. The data derive from a study of molecular identifiers for immune sequencing clone quantification. TCRdb re-analysed the PCR reads in MiXCR, keeping a single row per CDR3 protein. Found here are around 480,000 distinct CDR3 sequences, around 23% of them singletons; the top ten hold roughly 0.77%. With 10%, 30% or 50% of RNA, roughly 17,000 to 1,000,000 naive CD8 T cells were sequenced. Sorting was used to obtain naive CD8 T cells (CD8+CD4-CCR7+CD45RA+). The clonotype originates from a human donor in good health. Some libraries in this study had Jurkat cell RNA spiked in. The specimen sequenced was naive CD8+ T cells from blood, with Jurkat cell RNA spiked in. The subset denotes: FACS-sorted CD8+CD4-CCR7+CD45RA+ naive T cells.

CDR3 sequence: CSARGFSHISYEQYF. Written as DNA, the CDR3 is TGCAGTGCTAGAGGCTTTAGTCACATCTCCTACGAGCAGTACTTC. J is TRBJ2-7 and V is TRBV20-1; D is unclear. There are 15 residues in the CDR3. V shed 1 base and J shed 0 bases, with 13 bases lying between them. CDR1 and CDR2 (germline): DFQATT, SNEGSKA (reference sequence).